Included here is one T cell receptor (beta chain) sequence, with context. The record originates from a study of somatic mutations in cytotoxic T cells in rheumatoid arthritis. Study-wide context: Patient blood, which was peripheral blood collected as 30 ml EDTA, was drawn right after diagnosis and before any treatment started.

Produced via immunoSEQ multiplex PCR; TCRdb's table is partial and in-frame only. The repertoire includes about 10,000 clones, about 82% of them detected once, and about 8% sits in the top ten. CDR3 length: 15 amino acids. Germline CDR1 and CDR2: SGHTA and FQGNSA. The TCR originated in an adult with rheumatoid arthritis. Specimen: CD8+ T cells sorted from blood. This chain uses TRBV7-2 with TRBJ2-5; D may be TRBD2 (6 bases). The J call is uncertain, as TRBJ2-7 better fits the DNA end. The CDR3 DNA reads as TGTGCCAGCAGTACTTTTAGCGGTAGCTCCTACGAGCAGTACTTC. It encodes CASSTFSGSSYEQYF.